The 6 T cell receptor beta chains presented below share a single source sample, sequenced in a study of CD4 and CD8 cells across lung adenocarcinoma regions. TCRdb analysed the PCR reads with MiXCR anew, one entry per CDR3 protein. The sample has under 2,500 distinct CDR3 sequences; 46% are singletons. Specimen: CD4+ T cells from the center of a lung tumor. The receptors come from a female donor with lung adenocarcinoma. The CD4 and CD8 labels of this study may be unreliable.

The chain couples TRBV6-5 to TRBJ2-1; D is unclear. The J call is doubtful: the DNA matches TRBJ2-5 better. Germline assignment: CDR1 MNHEY and CDR2 SVGAGI. CDR3 length equals 13 residues. The CDR3 spells CASSYSLGETQYF. The CDR3 nucleotides are TGTGCCAGCAGTTACAGTCTGGGAGAGACCCAGTACTTC.

The V and J genes are TRBV27 and TRBJ2-4; D perhaps matches TRBD2 (7 bases). TRBJ2-3 matches the DNA end more closely, so the J call is doubtful. CDR3 length equals 15 residues. The germline V gene encodes CDR1 MNHEY and CDR2 SMNVEV (reference sequence). CDR3 sequence: CASSLGGGAKNIQYF. The CDR3 bases are TGTGCCAGCAGTCTGGGGGGGGGCGCCAAAAACATTCAGTATTTT.

Judged by abundance, this clonotype is large. The chain combines TRBV6-5 with TRBJ2-1, with 8 bases that match TRBD2. The ends lost 3 bases at V and 5 bases at J; junction bases unmatched: 12. This CDR3 region has 17 residues. The germline V gene has CDR1 MNHEY and CDR2 SVGAGI. CDR3 sequence: CASSYESLAGRNNEQFF. In DNA, the CDR3 is TGTGCCAGCAGTTATGAGAGTCTAGCGGGTCGGAACAATGAGCAGTTCTTC.

V gene TRBV10-3 combines with J gene TRBJ2-1; possibly TRBD1 or TRBD2 for D (5 bases each). Germline V lookup: CDR1 ENHRY, CDR2 SYGVKD. The CDR3 contains 14 residues. The CDR3, as DNA: TGTGCGGGCCTGCGGGCTGTCAGGGACGATGCGCAGTTCTTC. Translation gives CAGLRAVRDDAQFF.

The chain is built from TRBV6-1 and TRBJ1-2; 7 nucleotides agree with TRBD1. The V segment lost 6 bases and the J segment 0 bases; nucleotides outside the gene matches: 4. CDR3 size: 14 residues. Germline-derived CDR1 and CDR2 are MNHNS and SASEGT. DNA of the CDR3: TGTGCCAGCAGGGACAGGACCACTAACTATGGCTACACCTTC. It codes for CASRDRTTNYGYTF.

This chain uses TRBV6-2 or TRBV6-3 with TRBJ2-1; a possible D gene is TRBD2 (5 bases). CDR1 MNHEY and CDR2 SVGEGT come from the germline V gene. The CDR3 is 14 amino acids. V was cut by 4 bases and J by 3 bases, with 10 bases left in between. CDR3 residues: CASSSGFRYNEQFF. As DNA, the CDR3 is TGTGCCAGCAGTTCGGGGTTTCGCTACAATGAGCAGTTCTTC.